The clone carrying this T cell receptor delta chain has at least ten counts. Its target is not known. Gammadelta T cells were flow-sorted from PBMC into Vgamma9/Vdelta2+ and Vdelta2-negative populations for bulk analysis. CDR3 length equals 20 residues. Trimming cost V 2 bases and J 0 bases; bases outside gene matches: 14. The germline V gene encodes CDR1 TSWWSYY and CDR2 QGS. TCRdb made new clone calls on the multiplex PCR reads using CATT. The sample records about 57,000 delta-chain clones, approximately 1.5% being singletons. The sample originates from a study of γδ T cells in repeated Plasmodium falciparum infection. Study-wide background: Age- and gender-matched Australian children served as comparison for malaria-exposed Malian children. Samples were taken at baseline, before some infections, and 21 days after each.

Notes on the study in general: Waves of new clonotype selection appeared after repeated controlled infections in Vdelta2-negative, largely Vdelta1+, gammadelta T cells.

The sample was gamma-delta T cells from blood. V is TRDV1 and J is TRDJ1; 11 nucleotides align to TRDD3. The clonotype comes from a pool of human donors (malaria-infected and uninfected, not separated). The CDR3 reads CALGERFNWGISENTDKLIF. The CDR3 bases are TGTGCTCTTGGGGAAAGATTTAACTGGGGGATATCGGAGAACACCGATAAACTCATCTTT.